Listed here are 3 T cell receptor beta chains from one sample, sequenced in a study of CD8 T cells in Susac syndrome. cDNA came from roughly 0.5 to 1 ug RNA primed by random hexamers. TCRdb re-analysed the immunoSEQ multiplex PCR reads in MiXCR, keeping a single row per CDR3 protein. The repertoire holds approximately 130,000 distinct CDR3 sequences, with approximately 90% as singletons. The sequenced sample consisted of CD8+ T cells from PBMCs. The receptors were sampled from a human donor with multiple sclerosis.

This clonotype has only one observation. The CDR3 region has the DNA TGTGCCTGGAGTGTAATAAATGAGCAGTTCTTC. Amino acid sequence: CAWSVINEQFF. This chain joins TRBV30 and TRBJ2-1, with D unclear. The CDR3 extends over 11 amino acids. V dropped 0 bases and J dropped 7 bases, with 4 bases sitting between them. CDR1 and CDR2 from the germline V gene are GTSNPN and SVGIG (reference sequence).

The rearrangement joins TRBV29-1 to TRBJ2-2; tentative D call: TRBD1 (5 bases). Looked up from germline, CDR1 is SQVTM and CDR2 is ANQGSEA. The CDR3 loop spans 13 amino acids. Trimming shortened V by 6 bases and J by 2 bases, and 10 bases separated the two germline ends. CDR3 sequence (DNA): TGCAGCGTCCTAGACAGTAACACCGGGGAGCTGTTTTTT. This gives the protein CSVLDSNTGELFF.

The rearrangement links TRBV27 to TRBJ2-2; possibly TRBD2 for D (5 bases). The V gene's germline CDR1 is MNHEY and CDR2 SMNVEV (reference sequence). V lost 7 bases to trimming and J lost 3 bases, with 12 bases between them. The CDR3 contains 14 residues. DNA of the CDR3: TGTGCCAGCAAGGGAGCGTGGGACACCGGGGAGCTGTTTTTT. The encoded protein is CASKGAWDTGELFF.